This TCR beta chain stems from a study of vaccination effects on CD4 cells after COVID-19. Study-wide points: Sampling in the study covered few convalescent patients and included no early post-infection timepoints.

With the ViraFEST assay, the study expanded antigen-specific CD4+ T cells using viral peptide pools, then sequenced them. Isolation of CD4+ T cells took place after approximately 10 days of culture. According to the study, vaccine recipients showed no prior SARS-CoV-2 infection and negative nucleocapsid antibodies. Researchers reported culturing two million PBMC in each well, adding 8 to 10 IU/ml IL-2 and about 10 ug/ml peptides. At days 3 and 7, half of the medium was exchanged for IL-2 medium. Only in-frame clones appear in the TCRdb table, and some are missing; sequencing was by immunoSEQ multiplex PCR. The sample contains around 30,000 clones, approximately 68% of which appear only once. Trimming stripped 3 bases from V and 3 bases from J, with 8 bases between. The CDR3 consists of 13 residues. Germline CDR1 is MNHNS and CDR2 is SASEGT. As concerns this clone: The target antigen is unknown.

This clonotype was sampled from a human donor who received a COVID-19 vaccine. This chain uses TRBV6-1 with TRBJ1-2; D is undetermined. The material sequenced was CD4+ T cells from PBMCs cultured with HCoV-229E spike peptides, taken before COVID-19 vaccination. Written as DNA, the CDR3 is TGTGCCAGCAGTGATGCTTCCGACTATGGCTACACCTTC. This encodes CASSDASDYGYTF.